This passage covers 6 T cell receptor beta chains from one sample sequenced in a study of human T cells and chemical hapten exposure. TCRdb called the RACE reads again in MiXCR, with one record for every CDR3 protein. The repertoire holds over 35,000 distinct CDR3 sequences, approximately 3.6% seen once, with roughly 24% in the top ten. The time point here: patch test 1, 2 weeks after DPC sensitization. This sample's treatment: therapeutic diphenylcyclopropenone sensitization with weekly scalp DPC. Unseparated into fractions, whole blood served as the source from which total RNA was extracted. Here the sequenced sample was whole blood, taken in connection with sensitization to the hapten diphenylcyclopropenone (DPC). These receptors came from a middle-aged man with alopecia areata. Some clones in this sample may be carry-over from other donors' samples.

The V gene is TRBV10-3, the J gene TRBJ1-6, with D maybe TRBD1 (5 bases). The length of the CDR3 is 17 residues. V shed 6 bases and J shed 6 bases, with 21 bases lying between them. CDR1 is ENHRY, CDR2 SYGVKD, per germline. As DNA, the CDR3 is TGTGCCATCAGCGAAGACCAAACCGGGACTTCTAATTCACCCCTCCACTTT. The encoded protein is CAISEDQTGTSNSPLHF.

This clonotype was counted at least ten times. This rearrangement joins TRBV10-2 to TRBJ1-5; 7 nucleotides agree with TRBD1. Germline V gene sequence: CDR1 WSHSY, CDR2 SAAADI. The V segment lost 5 bases and the J segment 4 bases; nucleotides outside the gene matches: 8. This CDR3 has 15 amino acids. The CDR3 DNA sequence: TGCGCCAGCAGTAGGGACAGCGGACGGAATCAGCCCCAGCATTTT. Its protein product is CASSRDSGRNQPQHF.

The chain is built from TRBV19 and TRBJ1-4, with 7 bases identical to TRBD1. The CDR3 runs to 15 residues. Germline CDR1 and CDR2: LNHDA and SQIVND (reference sequence). The V and J ends lost 6 bases and 0 bases, in that order; junction bases with no gene match: 4. CDR3 DNA: TGTGCCAGTAGCCCTGGGACAGCAACTAATGAAAAACTGTTTTTT. It encodes CASSPGTATNEKLFF.

This clonotype was found many times. This chain links TRBV7-2 with TRBJ1-3, with unresolved D. This CDR3 contains 14 residues. Germline V gene data show CDR1 as SGHTA and CDR2 as FQGNSA. V lost 1 base to trimming and J lost 0 bases, with 4 bases between them. CDR3 in amino acids: CASSLDYSGNTIYF. CDR3 in DNA: TGTGCCAGCAGCTTAGACTACTCTGGAAACACCATATATTTT.

This clonotype was recorded many times. The chain employs TRBV5-1 and TRBJ2-7; D is perhaps TRBD1 (6 bases). The germline V and J ends were trimmed by 0 bases and 7 bases, with 14 bases remaining between them. The CDR3 sequence is 14 residues long. Germline V lookup: CDR1 SGHRS, CDR2 YFSETQ. CDR3 region: CASSLEGTPGEQYF. The DNA of the CDR3 is TGCGCCAGCAGCTTGGAGGGGACACCGGGTGAGCAGTACTTC.

This clonotype was recorded at least ten times. The rearrangement links TRBV2 to TRBJ1-4; D is unclear. The V end was cut by 2 bases, the J end by 0 bases, with 10 bases between. CDR1 and CDR2 (germline): SNHLY, FYNNEI. The CDR3 totals 16 residues. As DNA, the CDR3 is TGTGCCAGCAGTGAACGGCCAATCACAACTAATGAAAAACTGTTTTTT. Translation gives CASSERPITTNEKLFF. The complete variable domain, with remaining parts taken from reference TRBV2 and TRBJ1-4, reads EPEVTQTPSHQVTQMGQEVILRCVPISNHLYFYWYRQILGQKVEFLVSFYNNEISEKSEIFDDQFSVERPDGSNFTLKIRSTKLEDSAMYFCASSERPITTNEKLFFGSGTQLSVL.